Listed below are T cell receptor beta chains from one sample, sequenced in a study of molecular identifiers for immune sequencing clone quantification. Each CDR3 protein gets one entry after TCRdb re-called the PCR reads with MiXCR. Here the sample spans 300,000 to 400,000 distinct CDR3 sequences, roughly 24% being singletons. Sequenced: naive CD8+ T cells from blood, with Jurkat cell RNA spiked in. All receptors come from a human donor in good health. Some libraries in this study had Jurkat cell RNA spiked in. The CDR3 runs from the conserved cysteine through the conserved F or W. A D gene is named only where the DNA matches it firmly. Clone size, where shown, is once, few, many, or a class for clones that have expanded.

length,D,V,size,J,CDR3,DNA
11,.,TRBV29-1,many,TRBJ2-1,CSVERGGEQFF,TGCAGCGTTGAACGTGGGGGTGAGCAGTTCTTC
16,TRBD1,TRBV4-1,many,TRBJ1-1,CASGQGTRMMNTEAFF,TGCGCCAGCGGACAGGGAACCCGTATGATGAACACTGAAGCTTTCTTT
12,.,TRBV29-1,few,TRBJ1-1,CSVEDNNTEAFF,TGCAGCGTTGAAGACAACAACACTGAAGCTTTCTTT
15,.,TRBV6-6,many,TRBJ2-2,CASSYTTQGSGELFF,TGTGCCAGCAGTTACACGACACAAGGGTCCGGGGAGCTGTTTTTT
16,.,TRBV12-3/TRBV12-4,.,TRBJ2-6,CASSFYGDSGANVLTF,TGTGCCAGCAGTTTTTACGGGGACTCTGGGGCCAACGTCCTGACTTTC
16,.,TRBV21-1,.,TRBJ2-5,CASSKERGCPQETQYF,TGTGCCAGCAGCAAAGAACGAGGGTGCCCCCAAGAGACCCAGTACTTC
16,.,TRBV7-8,.,TRBJ1-3,CASSLGSTVSGNTIYF,TGTGCCAGCAGCTTAGGGTCGACAGTATCTGGAAACACCATATATTTT
14,.,TRBV6-5,.,TRBJ2-7,CASSPLTGPYEQYF,TGTGCCAGCAGTCCCTTAACAGGCCCCTACGAGCAGTACTTC
15,TRBD2,TRBV27,few,TRBJ2-7,CASSRTSGRSYEQYF,TGTGCCAGTAGCCGGACTAGCGGGAGATCGTACGAGCAGTACTTC
15,TRBD1,TRBV6-5,few,TRBJ2-3,CASTLGTASTDTQYF,TGTGCCAGCACCTTGGGGACAGCTAGCACAGATACGCAGTATTTT
12,TRBD1,TRBV12-3/TRBV12-4,many,TRBJ1-1,CATTTGATEAFF,TGTGCCACTACGACAGGGGCGACTGAAGCTTTCTTT
14,.,TRBV11-2,few,TRBJ1-1,CASRRVGQYTEAFF,TGTGCCAGCAGACGGGTTGGACAATACACTGAAGCTTTCTTT
15,.,TRBV15,many,TRBJ2-5,CATSSYSEVGETQYF,TGTGCCACCAGCTCCTACAGTGAGGTCGGGGAGACCCAGTACTTC
15,.,TRBV6-5,many,TRBJ1-5,CASSPQTGGGQPQHF,TGTGCCAGCAGTCCTCAGACAGGAGGAGGTCAGCCCCAGCATTTT
17,.,TRBV5-6,many,TRBJ2-3,CASSLAVWTTSTDTQYF,TGTGCCAGCAGCTTGGCCGTCTGGACGACTAGCACAGATACGCAGTATTTT
15,.,TRBV4-3,few,TRBJ2-3,CASSQGTRAQGGQYF,TGCGCCAGCAGCCAAGGGACTCGGGCGCAGGGAGGGCAGTATTTT
13,.,TRBV6-2/TRBV6-3,.,TRBJ1-1,CASSWDLNTEAFF,TGTGCCAGCAGCTGGGACCTGAACACTGAAGCTTTCTTT
14,TRBD1,TRBV13,.,TRBJ1-1,CATNTGTGITEAFF,TGTGCCACCAACACCGGGACAGGGATTACTGAAGCTTTCTTT
16,.,TRBV7-9,few,TRBJ2-7,CASSLNLAGRSIEQYF,TGTGCCAGCAGCTTGAATTTGGCAGGGCGGTCCATCGAGCAGTACTTC
13,.,TRBV6-2/TRBV6-3,.,TRBJ2-1,CASSYRAGNEQFF,TGTGCCAGCAGTTACCGAGCAGGCAATGAGCAGTTCTTC
17,TRBD1,TRBV12-3/TRBV12-4,few,TRBJ2-5,CASSLYKLGTAQETQYF,TGTGCCAGCAGTTTATATAAGCTAGGGACAGCCCAAGAGACCCAGTACTTC
14,.,TRBV5-4,many,TRBJ1-2,CASTLALGSYGYTF,TGTGCCAGCACCCTAGCGCTGGGGAGCTATGGCTACACCTTC
13,.,TRBV5-1,many,TRBJ2-1,CASSLDWYNEQFF,TGCGCCAGCAGCTTGGACTGGTACAATGAGCAGTTCTTC
15,.,TRBV6-2/TRBV6-3,many,TRBJ1-2,CASRPKGRMIYGYTF,TGTGCCAGCAGACCCAAGGGACGGATGATCTATGGCTACACCTTC
15,TRBD1,TRBV23-1,many,TRBJ2-7,CASSQRGQGSHEQYF,TGCGCCAGCAGTCAACGCGGACAGGGTTCCCACGAGCAGTACTTC
16,TRBD2,TRBV6-2/TRBV6-3,.,TRBJ2-3,CASSQLRAGGADTQYF,TGTGCCAGCAGCCAACTCCGAGCGGGAGGAGCAGATACGCAGTATTTT
16,TRBD1,TRBV4-3,.,TRBJ2-3,CASSQGQGLSTDTQYF,TGCGCCAGCAGCCAAGGACAGGGGTTAAGCACAGATACGCAGTATTTT
19,.,TRBV28,few,TRBJ2-7,CASSFNLPGQYEGFYEQYF,TGTGCCAGCAGTTTCAACCTCCCGGGCCAGTACGAAGGTTTCTACGAGCAGTACTTC
20,.,TRBV4-3,.,TRBJ2-3,CASSQVPLFGGKLSTDTQYF,TGCGCCAGCAGCCAAGTACCCCTCTTCGGCGGGAAGTTGAGCACAGATACGCAGTATTTT
13,.,TRBV27,many,TRBJ1-2,CASSMGGLGGYTF,TGTGCCAGCAGTATGGGGGGCTTAGGCGGCTACACCTTC
14,.,TRBV27,few,TRBJ2-5,CASSLTLAGETQYF,TGTGCCAGCAGTTTAACTCTAGCTGGGGAGACCCAGTACTTC
15,TRBD2,TRBV7-9,many,TRBJ2-4,CASSFSIAGEGIQYF,TGTGCCAGCAGCTTTTCTATAGCGGGAGAGGGCATTCAGTACTTC
18,.,TRBV9,many,TRBJ2-6,CASSAHPYSVSGANVLTF,TGTGCCAGCAGCGCGCACCCCTACAGTGTCTCTGGGGCCAACGTCCTGACTTTC
16,TRBD2,TRBV12-3/TRBV12-4,few,TRBJ2-1,CASSLTGGLAGSGQFF,TGTGCCAGCAGCCTGACGGGGGGACTAGCGGGATCTGGGCAGTTCTTC
13,.,TRBV30,.,TRBJ2-1,CAWSPGDYNEQFF,TGTGCCTGGAGTCCTGGCGACTACAATGAGCAGTTCTTC
13,TRBD1,TRBV27,many,TRBJ2-7,CASSPGQAYEQYF,TGTGCCAGTAGTCCCGGACAGGCCTACGAGCAGTACTTC
13,.,TRBV14,many,TRBJ2-2,CASSPVGAGELFF,TGTGCCAGCAGCCCCGTGGGGGCCGGGGAGCTGTTTTTT
19,TRBD1,TRBV6-5,.,TRBJ1-6,CASSYSGTGIGSYNSTLHF,TGTGCCAGCAGTTACTCCGGGACAGGGATAGGTAGTTATAATTCAACCCTCCACTTT
20,TRBD1,TRBV16,few,TRBJ1-5,CASSHEGPRQGTYSNQPQHF,TGTGCCAGCAGCCACGAAGGCCCTCGACAGGGGACTTATAGCAATCAGCCCCAGCATTTT
13,.,TRBV28,many,TRBJ2-1,CASSLARTNEQFF,TGTGCCAGCAGTCTGGCCCGCACCAATGAGCAGTTCTTC
15,TRBD2,TRBV5-5,many,TRBJ2-3,CASSSPGLAPDTQYF,TGTGCCAGCAGCTCGCCGGGACTAGCCCCAGATACGCAGTATTTT
14,.,TRBV7-9,.,TRBJ1-6,CASSLSSYNSPLHF,TGTGCCAGCAGCTTGAGCTCCTATAATTCACCCCTCCACTTT
14,TRBD1,TRBV2,.,TRBJ1-1,CASRIEGAITEAFF,TGTGCCAGCCGAATAGAGGGGGCGATCACTGAAGCTTTCTTT
15,.,TRBV7-9,many,TRBJ2-3,CASSQGTVTTDTQYF,TGTGCCAGCAGCCAAGGGACGGTGACCACAGATACGCAGTATTTT
15,TRBD1,TRBV7-2,many,TRBJ2-3,CASSLGQTITDTQYF,TGTGCCAGCAGCTTGGGACAGACCATCACAGATACGCAGTATTTT
16,TRBD2,TRBV15,.,TRBJ2-3,CATSREGLAGTDTQYF,TGTGCCACCAGCAGAGAGGGACTAGCGGGCACAGATACGCAGTATTTT
14,.,TRBV7-6,many,TRBJ2-3,CASSLDRGTDTQYF,TGTGCCAGCAGCTTAGATCGGGGAACAGATACGCAGTATTTT
15,.,TRBV7-9,.,TRBJ2-5,CASSKVTEYQETQYF,TGTGCCAGCAGCAAAGTGACGGAGTACCAAGAGACCCAGTACTTC
16,TRBD2,TRBV12-3/TRBV12-4,many,TRBJ2-3,CASSFVLAGGPDTQYF,TGTGCCAGCAGTTTTGTACTAGCGGGGGGGCCAGATACGCAGTATTTT
14,.,TRBV27,.,TRBJ1-2,CASSEDPTRYGYTF,TGTGCCAGCAGTGAGGACCCGACACGCTATGGCTACACCTTC
14,.,TRBV14,few,TRBJ2-3,CASSQDMGGGTQYF,TGTGCCAGCAGCCAAGACATGGGTGGTGGTACGCAGTATTTT
11,.,TRBV25-1,many,TRBJ1-1,CASSEDNEAFF,TGTGCCAGCAGTGAAGACAATGAAGCTTTCTTT
14,.,TRBV12-3/TRBV12-4,few,TRBJ2-1,CASSQGSSYNEQFF,TGTGCCAGCAGCCAAGGAAGCTCCTACAATGAGCAGTTCTTC
12,TRBD1,TRBV18,few,TRBJ2-7,CASGQGTYEQYF,TGTGCCAGCGGACAGGGGACCTACGAGCAGTACTTC
18,TRBD1,TRBV7-9,many,TRBJ1-5,CASSLTGTGGNSNQPQHF,TGTGCCAGCAGCCTTACTGGGACAGGGGGTAATAGCAATCAGCCCCAGCATTTT